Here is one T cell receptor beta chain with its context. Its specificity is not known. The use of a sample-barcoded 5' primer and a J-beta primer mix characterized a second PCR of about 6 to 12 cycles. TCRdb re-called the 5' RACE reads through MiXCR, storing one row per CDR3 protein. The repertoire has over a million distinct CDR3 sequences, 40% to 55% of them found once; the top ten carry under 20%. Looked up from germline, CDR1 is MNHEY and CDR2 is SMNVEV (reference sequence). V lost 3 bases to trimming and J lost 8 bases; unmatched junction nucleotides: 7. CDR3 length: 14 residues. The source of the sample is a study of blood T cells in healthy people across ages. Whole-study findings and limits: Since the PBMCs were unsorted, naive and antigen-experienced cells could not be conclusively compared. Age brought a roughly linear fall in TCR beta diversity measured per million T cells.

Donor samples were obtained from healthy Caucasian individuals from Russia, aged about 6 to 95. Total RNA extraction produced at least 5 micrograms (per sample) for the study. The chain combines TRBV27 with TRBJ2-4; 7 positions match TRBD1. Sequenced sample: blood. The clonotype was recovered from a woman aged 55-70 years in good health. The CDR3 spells CASSFGTDGDIQYF. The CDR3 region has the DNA TGTGCCAGCAGTTTTGGGACAGATGGGGACATTCAGTACTTC.